What follows are 24 T cell receptor beta chains derived from one specimen sequenced in a study of low-dose radiotherapy and immunotherapy resistance in tumors. cDNA synthesis used a TRAV/TRBV-specific primer set for both chains. For amplifying TCRs, the PCR ran for around 20 cycles with Phusion, which was used together with a constant-region primer and the adapter on the V primers. TCRdb reanalysed the reads using MiXCR and keeps one entry per CDR3 protein. Among around 10,000 distinct CDR3 sequences listed, less than 75% were seen once. Receptors were obtained from a human donor with advanced metastatic prostate, ovarian, gallbladder or colorectal cancer (not recorded which). This table probably holds off-target reads from a library built for another chain.

V gene TRBV12-3 or TRBV12-4 combines with J gene TRBJ1-5; 8 nucleotides match TRBD1. V trimming: 6 bases; J trimming: 6 bases; junction bases outside the gene matches: 10. CDR3 length: 15 residues. In nucleotides, the CDR3 is TGTGCCAGCAGCACTCAAATGACAGGGGTTCAGCCCCAGCATTTT. Amino acids: CASSTQMTGVQPQHF.

The chain is built from TRBV5-1 and TRBJ2-3; the D gene is possibly TRBD1 (5 bases). V lost 4 bases to trimming and J lost 5 bases, with 17 bases between them. The CDR3 loop spans 15 amino acids. The germline V gene has CDR1 SGHRS and CDR2 YFSETQ. CDR3 sequence reads: CASSKDIMDGDTQYF. In DNA, the CDR3 is TGCGCCAGCAGCAAGGACATCATGGACGGAGATACGCAGTATTTT.

V and J are TRBV5-1 and TRBJ1-1; 11 nucleotides align to TRBD1. The CDR3 is 14 amino acids. The V segment lost 4 bases and the J segment 4 bases; nucleotides outside the gene matches: 3. Looked up from germline, CDR1 is SGHRS and CDR2 is YFSETQ. CDR3 amino acids: CASSAGQGGTEAFF. DNA for the CDR3: TGCGCCAGCAGCGCGGGACAGGGGGGCACTGAAGCTTTCTTT.

This chain connects TRBV27 to TRBJ1-5, with D possibly matching TRBD1 (6 bases). V shed 5 bases and J shed 5 bases, with 13 bases lying between them. The CDR3 spans 14 residues. Per germline, CDR1 MNHEY and CDR2 SMNVEV (reference sequence). The chain's CDR3 is CASSPGTSDQPQHF. The DNA of the CDR3 is TGTGCCAGCAGTCCGGGGACATCGGATCAGCCCCAGCATTTT.

The chain couples TRBV5-1 to TRBJ2-3; D remains ambiguous. The germline gives CDR1 SGHRS, CDR2 YFSETQ. The CDR3 consists of 13 residues. Trimming cost V 3 bases and J 6 bases, with 11 bases left between them. CDR3 amino acids: CASSSSNRDTQYF. The CDR3 DNA reads as TGCGCCAGCAGCTCTTCAAACCGGGATACGCAGTATTTT.

The rearrangement uses TRBV5-1 and TRBJ2-3; the D is unclear. The CDR3 runs to 14 residues. Germline V gives CDR1 SGHRS, CDR2 YFSETQ. The V end lost 1 base, the J end lost 0 bases, and 6 bases lay between the germline ends. The CDR3 region is CASSLTESTDTQYF. CDR3 coding DNA: TGCGCCAGCAGCTTGACAGAGAGCACAGATACGCAGTATTTT.

The chain uses TRBV29-1 and TRBJ2-1; D remains unclear. V lost 5 bases and J lost 4, with 6 bases in between. Germline loops: CDR1 SQVTM, CDR2 ANQGSEA. This CDR3 region has 11 residues. The CDR3 DNA is TGCAGCGTTACTGGTTACAATGAGCAGTTCTTC. This translates into CSVTGYNEQFF.

The chain is built from TRBV19 and TRBJ1-2; D is undetermined. Looked up from germline, CDR1 is LNHDA and CDR2 is SQIVND (reference sequence). The CDR3 runs to 13 residues. With 11 bases removed from V and 1 base from J, the gap between germline ends came to 14 bases. The CDR3 nucleotides are TGTGCCGTGAGAAAGGACGGTAACTATGGCTACACCTTC. This codes for CAVRKDGNYGYTF.

This chain connects TRBV6-1 to TRBJ1-4; no firm D call. Germline assignment: CDR1 MNHNS and CDR2 SASEGT. This CDR3 comprises 13 residues. Trimming removed 5 bases from V and 2 bases from J, with 6 bases in between. DNA for the CDR3: TGTGCCAGCAGTTTGGGGACTAATGAAAAACTGTTTTTT. Its translation: CASSLGTNEKLFF.

The genes are TRBV2 and TRBJ1-5; 9 bases are a match to TRBD1. This CDR3 has 14 residues. Germline lookup yields CDR1 SNHLY and CDR2 FYNNEI. Trimming took 1 base from V and 6 from J; bases not matched to a gene: 1. The DNA of the CDR3 is TGTGCCAGCAGTGAAGGGACAGGGGTTCAGCCCCAGCATTTT. This sequence encodes CASSEGTGVQPQHF.

The rearrangement links TRBV6-5 to TRBJ1-1; D not certain. The CDR3 spans 14 residues. Trimming left V 5 bases short and J 1 base short, with 11 bases between. CDR1 is MNHEY, CDR2 SVGAGI, per germline. The CDR3 region has the DNA TGTGCCAGCAGTGGTTGGGCGGGGAACACTGAAGCTTTCTTT. Its protein product is CASSGWAGNTEAFF.

This clonotype was observed a handful of times. This chain uses TRBV12-3 or TRBV12-4 with TRBJ2-2, with 8 positions matching TRBD1. The CDR3 sequence is 19 residues long. J was trimmed by 2 bases and V by 6 bases; bases with no gene match: 17. For the CDR3, the DNA is TGTGCCAGCAGCAGAATTCTTTCTGCGGACAGGGCTAACACCGGGGAGCTGTTTTTT. This translates into CASSRILSADRANTGELFF.

A few counts support this clonotype. The rearrangement uses TRBV28 and TRBJ1-2; D not resolved. There are 14 residues in the CDR3. Trimming left V 7 bases short and J 0 bases short, with 12 bases between. CDR1 MDHEN and CDR2 SYDVKM come from the germline V gene. CDR3 DNA sequence: TGTGCCAGCACCGATGGGAGACCTAACTATGGCTACACCTTC. Its protein is CASTDGRPNYGYTF.

In DNA, the CDR3 is TGCGCCAGCAGCTCACAGGGGGTCAATGAAAAACTGTTTTTT. Translation gives CASSSQGVNEKLFF. The chain carries TRBV5-1 and TRBJ1-4, with 8 nucleotides matching TRBD1. Trimming at V came to 3 bases and at J to 5 bases, leaving 3 bases not matched to a gene. The CDR3 extends over 14 amino acids. Germline values: CDR1 SGHRS, CDR2 YFSETQ.

The V and J genes are TRBV28 and TRBJ2-5; D is unresolved. Germline CDR1 and CDR2: MDHEN and SYDVKM. The CDR3 totals 13 residues. With 3 bases removed from V and 5 bases from J, the gap between germline ends came to 10 bases. The CDR3 region has the DNA TGTGCCAGCAGTTTCGAAGGGTGGGAGACCCAGTACTTC. This codes for CASSFEGWETQYF.

The J gene is TRBJ2-7, the V gene TRBV27; 15 nucleotides match TRBD2. Trimming cost V 8 bases and J 1 base; bases outside gene matches: 9. CDR3 size: 17 residues. CDR1 is MNHEY, CDR2 SMNVEV, per germline (reference sequence). The chain's CDR3 is CASGRLGLAGGSYEQYF. CDR3 coding DNA: TGTGCCAGCGGACGACTGGGACTAGCGGGAGGTTCCTACGAGCAGTACTTC.

The chain uses TRBV29-1 and TRBJ2-5, with a tentative D call TRBD2 (5 bases). The CDR3 loop spans 12 amino acids. V was clipped by 7 bases and J by 0 bases, with 9 bases between them. Germline V CDR1 and CDR2: SQVTM, ANQGSEA. The CDR3 region has the DNA TGCAGCGGTGGACTCTACCAAGAGACCCAGTACTTC. This gives the protein CSGGLYQETQYF.

The sample holds a few counts of this clonotype. V usage is TRBV6-1 and J usage is TRBJ1-5, with 11 bases that match TRBD1. The CDR3 totals 15 residues. Trimming cost V 6 bases and J 6 bases; bases outside gene matches: 7. From germline, CDR1 is MNHNS and CDR2 SASEGT. The CDR3 reads CASRGGQGAFQPQHF. As DNA, the CDR3 is TGTGCCAGCAGGGGAGGACAGGGGGCCTTTCAGCCCCAGCATTTT.

The sample holds one count of this clonotype. The rearrangement uses TRBV13 and TRBJ2-5; D is unclear. V lost 3 bases to trimming and J lost 3 bases, with 2 bases between them. CDR1 is PRHDT and CDR2 is FYEKMQ in the germline V gene (reference sequence). The CDR3 extends over 11 amino acids. Here the CDR3 DNA reads TGTGCCAGCAGCTTCAAAGAGACCCAGTACTTC. The encoded protein is CASSFKETQYF.

The chain carries TRBV6-1 and TRBJ2-3; 15 nucleotides line up with TRBD2. CDR3 length equals 20 residues. Germline CDR1 reads MNHNS; CDR2 reads SASEGT. The trim removed 6 bases at V and 2 bases at J, leaving 15 bases unmatched. Here the CDR3 reads CASRRTPGLAGGLLTDTQYF. CDR3 coding DNA: TGTGCCAGCAGACGCACTCCGGGACTAGCGGGGGGCCTTCTCACAGATACGCAGTATTTT.

The CDR3 protein is CASSPGTSPYNEQFF. CDR3 in DNA: TGTGCCAGCAGTCCCGGGACTAGCCCCTACAATGAGCAGTTCTTC. The chain carries TRBV27 and TRBJ2-1; 9 nucleotides agree with TRBD2. Germline assignment: CDR1 MNHEY and CDR2 SMNVEV (reference sequence). V lost 5 bases, J lost 2 bases, and 4 bases stayed unmatched. The CDR3 contains 15 residues.

The chain joins TRBV14 to TRBJ2-7, with 7 bases that match TRBD1. Germline CDR1 is SGHDN and CDR2 is FVKESK. The CDR3 totals 13 residues. The J segment lost 3 bases and the V segment lost 7 bases, leaving 6 bases of the junction unmatched. The CDR3 region is CASIGDSLYEQYF. CDR3 coding DNA: TGTGCCAGCATAGGGGACAGCCTCTACGAGCAGTACTTC. The variable domain in full, completed from reference TRBV14 and TRBJ2-7, reads EAGVTQFPSHSVIEKGQTVTLRCDPISGHDNLYWYRRVMGKEIKFLLHFVKESKQDESGMPNNRFLAERTGGTYSTLKVQPAELEDSGVYFCASIGDSLYEQYFGPGTRLTVT.

This clonotype was picked up one time. DNA for the CDR3: TGTGCCAGCAGCCTACCGAACTTTTACACTGAAGCTTTCTTT. Translated: CASSLPNFYTEAFF. The chain links TRBV5-6 to TRBJ1-1; D call uncertain. The CDR3 extends over 14 amino acids. Germline loops: CDR1 SGHDT, CDR2 YYEEEE. Trimming took 4 bases from V and 3 from J, leaving 13 bases between them.

This clonotype has a handful of counts. The chain is built from TRBV12-3 or TRBV12-4 and TRBJ2-3; D is unclear. The CDR3 runs 15 residues. Trimming removed 0 bases from V and 0 bases from J, with 7 bases in between. The CDR3: CASSLAGASTDTQYF. The CDR3 region has the DNA TGTGCCAGCAGTTTAGCGGGTGCTAGCACAGATACGCAGTATTTT.